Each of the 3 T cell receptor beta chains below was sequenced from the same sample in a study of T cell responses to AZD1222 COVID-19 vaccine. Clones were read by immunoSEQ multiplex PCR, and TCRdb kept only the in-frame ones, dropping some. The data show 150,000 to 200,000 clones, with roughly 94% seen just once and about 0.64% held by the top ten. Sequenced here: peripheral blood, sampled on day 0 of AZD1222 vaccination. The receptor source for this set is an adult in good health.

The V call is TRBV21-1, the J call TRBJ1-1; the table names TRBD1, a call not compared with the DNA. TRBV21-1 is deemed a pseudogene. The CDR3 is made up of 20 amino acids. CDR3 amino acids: CASSKGGTGWNHPRNTEAFF. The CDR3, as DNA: TGTGCCAGCAGCAAAGGAGGAACAGGGTGGAATCATCCAAGGAACACTGAAGCTTTCTTT.

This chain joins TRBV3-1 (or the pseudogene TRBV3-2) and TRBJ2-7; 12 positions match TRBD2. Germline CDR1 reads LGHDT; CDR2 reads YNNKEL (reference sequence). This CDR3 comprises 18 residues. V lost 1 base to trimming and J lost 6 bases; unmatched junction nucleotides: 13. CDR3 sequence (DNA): TGTGCCAGCAGCCAAGGTTCTAGCGGGAGGGCCCTTATGAGCGAGCAGTACTTC. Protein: CASSQGSSGRALMSEQYF.

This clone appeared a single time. The CDR3 bases are TGTGCCAGCTCACCCCCCGGGACAGGGGCCTATGGCTACACCTTC. It translates to CASSPPGTGAYGYTF. V gene TRBV18 combines with J gene TRBJ1-2; 10 bases line up with TRBD1. With 3 bases clipped from V and 4 bases from J, the junction kept 5 bases outside the gene matches. This CDR3 spans 15 amino acids. Per germline, CDR1 KGHSH and CDR2 LQKENI.